The 28 T cell receptor beta chains below all came from one sample that was sequenced in a study of cytomegalovirus exposure and HLA in healthy donors. It was with 60 Vbeta and 13 Jbeta primers that the PCR ran. The table came from immunoSEQ multiplex PCR; TCRdb's copy has only in-frame clones and leaves some out. The profile shows about 140,000 clones, around 10% of them singletons. The sample comprised PBMCs. The receptors derive from a male donor in good health and CMV-seronegative.

This chain uses TRBV5-4 with TRBJ2-1; D uncertain. The CDR3 contains 16 residues. CDR1 and CDR2 from the germline V gene are SGHNT and YYREEE (reference sequence). V was clipped by 0 bases and J by 0 bases, with 10 bases between them. The CDR3 reads CASSLAPVSSYNEQFF. The CDR3 DNA follows: TGTGCCAGCAGCTTGGCGCCTGTCAGCTCCTACAATGAGCAGTTCTTC.

The rearrangement joins TRBV6-1 to TRBJ2-1, with D possibly TRBD1 on 5 matching bases. Germline V gene sequence: CDR1 MNHNS, CDR2 SASEGT. The CDR3 has 13 amino acids. V lost 4 bases and J 5 bases, leaving 9 bases between the germline ends. CDR3 sequence (DNA): TGTGCCAGCAGTGGTCACAGGAACAATGAGCAGTTCTTC. It translates to CASSGHRNNEQFF.

The rearrangement uses TRBV6-5 and TRBJ1-1; TRBD1 matches at 8 bases. The germline V gene has CDR1 MNHEY and CDR2 SVGAGI. The CDR3 length is 16 residues. The ends lost 4 bases at V and 4 bases at J; junction bases unmatched: 11. The CDR3 is CASSSSDREGFTEAFF. For the CDR3, the DNA is TGTGCCAGCAGTTCGTCGGACAGGGAGGGTTTCACTGAAGCTTTCTTT.

This clone has just a few counts. This sequence joins TRBV28 and TRBJ1-2; D possibly corresponds to TRBD1 (6 bases). This CDR3 region has 14 residues. V was clipped by 2 bases and J by 7 bases, with 14 bases between them. CDR1 and CDR2 (germline): MDHEN, SYDVKM. CDR3 residues: CASSLISTGSGYTF. CDR3 DNA: TGTGCCAGCAGTTTAATATCCACAGGGAGTGGCTACACCTTC.

V usage is TRBV7-9 and J usage is TRBJ2-7; 11 bases line up with TRBD1. The V gene end was trimmed by 3 bases and the J gene end by 6 bases; junction bases not matched to a gene: 7. The CDR3 has 15 amino acids. Germline lookup yields CDR1 SEHNR and CDR2 FQNEAQ (reference sequence). In DNA, the CDR3 is TGTGCCAGCAGCTTCACCGGGACAGGGGGTTTCGAGCAGTACTTC. This encodes CASSFTGTGGFEQYF.

The CDR3 protein is CASSSNDWVGELFF. Here the CDR3 DNA reads TGTGCCAGCAGCTCCAACGACTGGGTCGGGGAGCTGTTTTTT. The V call is TRBV7-8, the J call TRBJ2-2; D is undetermined. The germline CDR1 and CDR2 sequences are SGHVS and FQNEAQ. V lost 4 bases and J 7 bases, leaving 13 bases between the germline ends. CDR3 length: 14 amino acids.

The CDR3 loop reads CASSLGWSTGKFF. Here the CDR3 DNA reads TGTGCCAGCAGCTTAGGTTGGTCGACAGGAAAGTTCTTC. The rearrangement uses TRBV7-9 and TRBJ2-1; D might be TRBD1 (6 bases). The CDR3 extends over 13 amino acids. V gave up 1 base and J gave up 14 bases, with 15 bases separating them. From germline, CDR1 is SEHNR and CDR2 FQNEAQ (reference sequence).

J is TRBJ1-4 and V is TRBV5-1, with D uncertain. Trimming removed 4 bases from V and 0 bases from J, with 7 bases in between. The CDR3 extends over 14 amino acids. From germline, CDR1 is SGHRS and CDR2 YFSETQ. CDR3 loop: CASSNTATNEKLFF. The CDR3 nucleotides are TGCGCCAGCAGCAACACCGCAACTAATGAAAAACTGTTTTTT.

This clone showed up just a few times. The chain uses TRBV30 and TRBJ1-2; no clear D gene. Germline values: CDR1 GTSNPN, CDR2 SVGIG (reference sequence). The V and J ends lost 5 bases and 0 bases respectively, with 10 bases between them. The CDR3 is 13 amino acids. The CDR3 is CAWGRGANYGYTF. The CDR3 nucleotides read TGTGCCTGGGGCCGTGGAGCTAACTATGGCTACACCTTC.

CDR3: CASSLGGSYGYTF. CDR3 DNA sequence: TGTGCCAGCAGCTTAGGTGGGAGCTATGGCTACACCTTC. This rearrangement joins TRBV7-9 to TRBJ1-2; D remains unclear. This CDR3 has 13 residues. Germline CDR1 reads SEHNR; CDR2 reads FQNEAQ (reference sequence). V was trimmed by 1 base and J by 4 bases, leaving 7 bases between them.

This clone has more than one count but fewer than ten. The chain employs TRBV4-1 and TRBJ2-3; 10 bases agree with TRBD2. V shed 1 base and J 2 bases; nucleotides not matched to a gene: 6. This CDR3 is built from 17 residues. Germline lookup yields CDR1 MGHRA and CDR2 YSYEKL. CDR3 loop: CASSQVLAGAFTDTQYF. CDR3 nucleotide sequence: TGCGCCAGCAGCCAAGTTCTAGCGGGGGCCTTCACAGATACGCAGTATTTT.

This clone occurred a few times. The V call is TRBV5-1, the J call TRBJ2-5; D is perhaps TRBD1 (5 bases). The end of the DNA fits TRBJ2-7 better, so the J call may be wrong. There are 16 residues in the CDR3. Per the germline V gene, CDR1 is SGHRS and CDR2 is YFSETQ. The CDR3 coding sequence is TGCGCCAGCAGCTTGTCCCGCCTGACAGTCTCCTACGAGCAGTACTTC. Its translation: CASSLSRLTVSYEQYF.

This chain connects TRBV29-1 to TRBJ2-3, with TRBD2 as a possible D gene (5 bases). Trimming left V 3 bases short and J 6 bases short, with 10 bases between. The CDR3 covers 12 residues. The germline V gene encodes CDR1 SQVTM and CDR2 ANQGSEA. CDR3 nucleotide sequence: TGCAGCGTTGACGGGGAAGGGGATACGCAGTATTTT. This codes for CSVDGEGDTQYF.

This clone was seen only a few times. At one boundary the junction diverges from the germline segment, which might be a read error. V is TRBV5-1 and J is TRBJ1-6; D remains unclear. The CDR3 has 15 residues. Germline V gene data show CDR1 as SGHRS and CDR2 as YFSETQ. The CDR3 is CASSLDRLRNSPPHF. The CDR3 DNA follows: TGCGCCAGCAGCTTAGACCGACTAAGGAATTCACCCCCCCACTTT.

V usage is TRBV28 and J usage is TRBJ1-1; D is ambiguous. V gave up 6 bases and J gave up 1 base, with 15 bases separating them. Germline V CDR1 and CDR2: MDHEN, SYDVKM. CDR3 length equals 15 residues. In nucleotides, the CDR3 is TGTGCCAGCAGCCCCCTAGTGGTGTCGAACACTGAAGCTTTCTTT. It codes for CASSPLVVSNTEAFF.

This clone was found a few times. J is TRBJ2-7 and V is TRBV18; the match to TRBD1 covers 11 bases. J gave up 4 bases and V 2 bases, and 4 bases lay outside the gene matches. Germline CDR1 reads KGHSH; CDR2 reads LQKENI. The CDR3 consists of 15 residues. DNA for the CDR3: TGTGCCAGCTCACCAGGGACAGGGGGACCGTACGAGCAGTACTTC. This translates into CASSPGTGGPYEQYF.

In this sample, this clone turned up a few times. CDR3 sequence: CASSQEDRGPGEQYF. CDR3 coding DNA: TGCGCCAGCAGCCAAGAGGACAGGGGGCCGGGGGAGCAGTACTTC. The chain recombines TRBV4-1 with TRBJ2-7; TRBD1 aligns across 11 bases. Germline V gene lookup returns CDR1 MGHRA and CDR2 YSYEKL. This CDR3 region has 15 residues. The trim removed 0 bases at V and 7 bases at J, leaving 5 bases unmatched.

This clone turned up a few times. This chain connects TRBV18 to TRBJ2-3; TRBD2 matches 10 bases. This CDR3 has 18 residues. The V gene's germline CDR1 is KGHSH and CDR2 LQKENI. Losses at the gene ends were 6 bases for V and 3 bases for J; bases not matched to a gene: 15. The CDR3 DNA reads as TGTGCCAGCTCCCGGTATCTGAGCGGGGGGGATACTACAGATACGCAGTATTTT. Its translation is CASSRYLSGGDTTDTQYF.

The chain is built from TRBV7-9 and TRBJ1-2; 9 nucleotides agree with TRBD1. J lost 1 base, V lost 1 base, and 4 bases had no gene match. CDR1 is SEHNR, CDR2 FQNEAQ, per germline (reference sequence). The CDR3 has 16 amino acids. In nucleotides, the CDR3 is TGTGCCAGCAGCTTAGGGACAGGGGCCCTTAACTATGGCTACACCTTC. Its protein is CASSLGTGALNYGYTF. Complete variable domain (other parts from reference TRBV7-9 and TRBJ1-2): DTGVSQNPRHKITKRGQNVTFRCDPISEHNRLYWYRQTLGQGPEFLTYFQNEAQLEKSRLLSDRFSAERPKGSFSTLEIQRTEQGDSAMYLCASSLGTGALNYGYTFGSGTRLTVV.

This chain connects TRBV28 to TRBJ1-6, with D hard to call. CDR1 MDHEN and CDR2 SYDVKM come from the germline V gene. V lost 5 bases and J lost 9, with 8 bases in between. CDR3 length: 12 residues. CDR3 loop: CASSPPFSPLHF. The CDR3, as DNA: TGTGCCAGCAGTCCCCCCTTTTCACCCCTCCACTTT.

V and J are TRBV10-3 and TRBJ1-1, with 10 nucleotides matching TRBD1. The CDR3 contains 14 residues. In germline, CDR1 is ENHRY, CDR2 SYGVKD. V lost 8 bases and J lost 1; bases outside the gene matches: 4. The DNA of the CDR3 is TGTGCCATCGGTGGACAGGGGGAGAACACTGAAGCTTTCTTT. Its translation: CAIGGQGENTEAFF.

CDR3 protein: CASSSSGGPLVATQYF. The CDR3 DNA is TGTGCCAGTAGTTCGAGCGGGGGGCCATTGGTTGCGACCCAGTACTTC. The chain uses TRBV19 and TRBJ2-5, with 9 positions matching TRBD2. V was clipped by 5 bases and J by 7 bases; unmatched bases: 14. Germline CDR1 and CDR2: LNHDA and SQIVND (reference sequence). The length of the CDR3 is 16 residues.

In its sample, this clone was seen a few times. DNA for the CDR3: TGTGCCAGCAGCCAAGATGCAGACACCGGGGAGCTGTTTTTT. Protein product: CASSQDADTGELFF. The chain carries TRBV4-2 and TRBJ2-2; no clear D gene. Trimming cost V 0 bases and J 3 bases, with 5 bases left between them. Germline V gives CDR1 LGHNA, CDR2 YNFKEQ. CDR3 length: 14 residues.

This clone occurred a few times. The gene calls are TRBV21-1 and TRBJ1-1. TRBV21-1 is a listed pseudogene. The CDR3 length is 16 residues. The CDR3 DNA is TGTGCCAGCAGCAAACTCGGGGACTTCCAGAACACTGAAGCTTTCTTT. This gives the protein CASSKLGDFQNTEAFF.

This clone came up a few times. The chain couples TRBV30 to TRBJ1-5; D is undetermined. Per the germline V gene, CDR1 is GTSNPN and CDR2 is SVGIG (reference sequence). The CDR3 covers 13 residues. Trimming left V 1 base short and J 10 bases short, with 14 bases between. CDR3 sequence (DNA): TGTGCCTGGAGTGATACGGGGTTCGATCCCCAGCATTTT. Its translation: CAWSDTGFDPQHF.

The sample holds a few counts of this clone. V gene TRBV9 combines with J gene TRBJ2-3; D gene unclear. This CDR3 comprises 13 residues. CDR1 and CDR2 (germline): SGDLS, YYNGEE. The V and J ends lost 5 bases and 0 bases respectively, with 7 bases between them. Here the CDR3 DNA reads TGTGCCAGCAGTCGGTCCAGCACAGATACGCAGTATTTT. Translating it yields CASSRSSTDTQYF.

The chain recombines TRBV4-1 with TRBJ2-1; 8 bases fit TRBD1. From germline, CDR1 is MGHRA and CDR2 YSYEKL. CDR3 length: 13 residues. Germline trimming cut 6 bases from V and 9 bases from J; bases unmatched to any gene: 7. CDR3 nucleotides: TGCGCCAGCAGAGGGACAGGAGGGACTGAGCAGTTCTTC. The encoded protein is CASRGTGGTEQFF.

This clone was seen more than once but under ten times. This chain connects TRBV7-6 to TRBJ1-1, with 9 bases that match TRBD1. This CDR3 is built from 16 residues. V shed 3 bases, J shed 0 bases, and the junction held 5 bases outside the gene matches. The germline gives CDR1 SGHVS, CDR2 FNYEAQ. The chain's CDR3 is CASSLRQGVMNTEAFF. In nucleotides, the CDR3 is TGTGCCAGCAGCTTGAGACAGGGGGTGATGAACACTGAAGCTTTCTTT.